Following are 4 T cell receptor beta chains from one sample sequenced in a study of T cells in Graves' hyperthyroidism and ophthalmopathy (dated by TCRdb to about 2019). The library was generated by multiplex PCR. Instrument used: Illumina HiSeq 2000. The TCR beta CDR3 regions were amplified from RNA transcripts. For the first round of RT-PCR on the TCR CDR3, the HTBI primer set was used together with the Qiagen OneStep RT-PCR kit. TCRdb reprocessing: public reads trimmed at Q25 with fastp, clones called with MiXCR, in-frame beta chains kept. One record per CDR3 amino acid sequence lists the most common genes and DNA. The sample records about 690,000 distinct CDR3 sequences, 15% to 20% of which are singletons. The ten largest clonotypes hold 15% of the sample. The sample comprised blood. The source is a man aged 50-59 years with Graves' hyperthyroidism.

At least ten counts were recorded for this clonotype. The chain joins TRBV2 to TRBJ1-1; D unresolved. Between the trimmed V and J ends, which lost 3 bases and 4 bases, there was a span of 9 bases. The CDR3 covers 13 residues. Germline CDR1 and CDR2: SNHLY and FYNNEI. The CDR3 spells CASSERESTEAFF. The CDR3, as DNA: TGTGCCAGCAGTGAGAGGGAATCCACTGAAGCTTTCTTT.

This clonotype was detected many times. V usage is TRBV12-3 or TRBV12-4 and J usage is TRBJ1-5, with a tentative D call TRBD1 (5 bases). This CDR3 is built from 15 residues. Trimming left V 6 bases short and J 9 bases short, with 21 bases between. The CDR3, as DNA: TGTGCCAGCAGCCTAAGGCAGGGCGGAGTAGGGCCCCAGCATTTT. As protein: CASSLRQGGVGPQHF.

In this sample, this clonotype turned up many times. The chain carries TRBV10-3 and TRBJ2-5; a weak D match, TRBD2 (5 bases). This CDR3 is built from 10 residues. Trimming left V 10 bases short and J 3 bases short, with 6 bases between. Germline CDR1 is ENHRY and CDR2 is SYGVKD. The CDR3 DNA is TGTGCCACCGGGGAAGAGACCCAGTACTTC. Its protein product is CATGEETQYF.

The chain couples TRBV7-9 to TRBJ2-3; 10 bases are shared with TRBD2. Germline V lookup: CDR1 SEHNR, CDR2 FQNEAQ (reference sequence). The CDR3 consists of 13 residues. DNA for the CDR3: TGTGGGACTAGCGGTCCTAGCACAGATACGCAGTATTTT. Its translation: CGTSGPSTDTQYF.